The TCR beta chain under discussion was sequenced for a study of shared clonotypes between healthy human individuals. The study, taken as a whole, reports: In several donors, approximately 5% of naive CD4 clonotypes appeared in common.

Regarding this clone: Antigen: not known.

Naivety among CD8 cells was defined by CD45RO negativity and positive CCR7 selection, thereby excluding terminally differentiated effector memory CD45RA+ cells. TCRdb's table, derived via immunoSEQ multiplex PCR, lists solely in-frame clones and lacks some. The repertoire holds roughly 2 million clones, with approximately 94% as singletons. CDR3 size: 15 residues. Germline V gene data show CDR1 as MGHRA and CDR2 as YSYEKL. The ends lost 3 bases at V and 4 bases at J; junction bases unmatched: 6. This clonotype originated in a man between 18 and 29 years old in good health. Sequenced sample: naive CD8+ T cells sorted from blood. The genes are TRBV4-1 and TRBJ2-7; 10 positions match TRBD1. The CDR3 here is CASSQAGQGVYEQYF. The CDR3, as DNA: TGCGCCAGCAGCCAGGCAGGACAGGGGGTTTACGAGCAGTACTTC.